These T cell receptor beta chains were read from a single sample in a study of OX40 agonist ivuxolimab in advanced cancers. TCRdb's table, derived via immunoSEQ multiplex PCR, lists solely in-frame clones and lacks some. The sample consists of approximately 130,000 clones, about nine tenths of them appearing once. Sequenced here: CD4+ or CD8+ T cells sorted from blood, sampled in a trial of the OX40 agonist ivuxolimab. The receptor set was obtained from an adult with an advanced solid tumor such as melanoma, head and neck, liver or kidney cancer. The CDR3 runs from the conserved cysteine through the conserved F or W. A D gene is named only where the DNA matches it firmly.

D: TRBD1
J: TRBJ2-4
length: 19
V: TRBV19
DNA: TGTGCCAGTAGTATAGAGACAGGGGGCGTGGATGGGGCCAAAAACATTCAGTACTTC
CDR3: CASSIETGGVDGAKNIQYF

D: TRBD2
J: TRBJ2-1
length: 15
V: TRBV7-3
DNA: TGTGCCAGCAGCTTAGGAGGACTAGCGCACGATGAGCAGTTCTTC
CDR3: CASSLGGLAHDEQFF

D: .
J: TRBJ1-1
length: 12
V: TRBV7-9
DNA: TGTGCCAGCAGCCCCGGAAGAGATGAAGCTTTCTTT
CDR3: CASSPGRDEAFF

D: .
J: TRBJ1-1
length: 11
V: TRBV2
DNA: TGTGCCAGCCGGACCCACACTGAAGCTTTCTTT
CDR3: CASRTHTEAFF

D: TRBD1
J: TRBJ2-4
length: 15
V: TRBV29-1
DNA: TGCAGCGCTGTACAGGGGGCCAGTTCCAAAAACATTCAGTACTTC
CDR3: CSAVQGASSKNIQYF

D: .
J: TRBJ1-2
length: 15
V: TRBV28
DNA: TGTGCCAGCAGGACCGGACAGTTCCTTTCCTATGGCTACACCTTC
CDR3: CASRTGQFLSYGYTF

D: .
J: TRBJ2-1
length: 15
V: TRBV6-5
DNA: TGTGCCAGCAGTTACGGTGGACTACAGTACAATGAGCAGTTCTTC
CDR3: CASSYGGLQYNEQFF

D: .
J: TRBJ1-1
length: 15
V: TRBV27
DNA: TGTGCCAGCAGTGAACAACAGGACAGGAACACTGAAGCTTTCTTT
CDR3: CASSEQQDRNTEAFF

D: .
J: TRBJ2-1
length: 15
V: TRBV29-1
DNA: TGCAGCGTTGAAGGAGCGCGTAGCTCCTACAATGAGCAGTTCTTC
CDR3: CSVEGARSSYNEQFF

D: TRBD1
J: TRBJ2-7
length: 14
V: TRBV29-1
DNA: TGCAGCGTTGAAGCCGACAGGGGAGGACGCGAGCAGTACTTC
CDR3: CSVEADRGGREQYF

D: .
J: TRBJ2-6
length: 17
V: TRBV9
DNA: TGTGCCAGTTCTGAGGACTTAAACCGCTCTGGGGCCAACGTCCTGACTTTC
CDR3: CASSEDLNRSGANVLTF

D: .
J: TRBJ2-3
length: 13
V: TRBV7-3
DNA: TGTGCCAGCAGCTTATATCTCACAGATACGCAGTATTTT
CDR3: CASSLYLTDTQYF

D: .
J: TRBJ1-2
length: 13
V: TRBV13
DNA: TGTGCCAGCAGCTCTCGGGTCGGGAGACGTTACACCTTC
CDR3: CASSSRVGRRYTF

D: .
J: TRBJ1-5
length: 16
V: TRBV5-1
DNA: TGCGCCAGCAGCCAATCCCCAGGAGTATACAATCAGCCCCAGCATTTT
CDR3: CASSQSPGVYNQPQHF

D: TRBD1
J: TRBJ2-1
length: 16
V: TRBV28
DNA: TGTGCCAGCAGTTTAGAAGGACAGGGAATTTCCAATGAGCAGTTCTTC
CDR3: CASSLEGQGISNEQFF

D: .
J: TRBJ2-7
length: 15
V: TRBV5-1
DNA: TGCGCCAGCAGGGTACAATATCAGACCCCGTACGAGCAGTACTTC
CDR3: CASRVQYQTPYEQYF

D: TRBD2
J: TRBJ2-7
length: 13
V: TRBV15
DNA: TGTGCCACCAGCACTAGCGGGACGGACGAGCAGTACTTC
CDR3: CATSTSGTDEQYF

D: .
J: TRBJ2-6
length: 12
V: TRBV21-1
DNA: TGTGCCAGCCTGGGTGGGGCCAACGTCCTGACTTTC
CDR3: CASLGGANVLTF

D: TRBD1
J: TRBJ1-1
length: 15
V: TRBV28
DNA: TGTGCCAGCATCCCGGGACAGGGGTTGAGCACTGAAGCTTTCTTT
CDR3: CASIPGQGLSTEAFF

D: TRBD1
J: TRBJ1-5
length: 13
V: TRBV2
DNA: TGTGCCAGCAGGGGGACAGGGGCTCAGCCCCAGCATTTT
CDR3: CASRGTGAQPQHF

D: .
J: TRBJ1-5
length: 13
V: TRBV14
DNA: TGTGCCAGCAGCCAACGGGATAATCAGCCCCAGCATTTT
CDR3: CASSQRDNQPQHF

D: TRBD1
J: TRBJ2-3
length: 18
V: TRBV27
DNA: TGTGCCAGCAGTACCCGGGCCTGGGACAGGGGCGGCACAGATACGCAGTATTTT
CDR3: CASSTRAWDRGGTDTQYF

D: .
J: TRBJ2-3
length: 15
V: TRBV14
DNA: TGTGCCAGCAGCCAACAACTAGCTAGCACAGATACGCAGTATTTT
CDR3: CASSQQLASTDTQYF

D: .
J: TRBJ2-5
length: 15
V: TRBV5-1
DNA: TGCGCCAGCAGCTCGTTACCCGGGGCGGGGGAGACCCAGTACTTC
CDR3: CASSSLPGAGETQYF

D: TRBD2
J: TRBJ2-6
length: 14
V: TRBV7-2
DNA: TGTGCCAACCCAGCGGGGGCTGGGGCCAACGTCCTGACTTTC
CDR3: CANPAGAGANVLTF